Presented here are 14 T cell receptor beta chains from one specimen sequenced in a study of T cells after yellow fever vaccination (dated by TCRdb to between 2018 and 2021). What the treatment or condition label conveys for this sample: live attenuated yellow fever vaccine strain. The library was made by 5' RACE. Instrument used: Illumina HiSeq 2500. Clones were called with MiXCR by TCRdb after fastp trimmed the public reads at Q25, and only in-frame beta chains were retained. Identical CDR3 protein sequences are pooled into one entry, listed with their most common genes and DNA. The sample contains about 340,000 distinct CDR3 sequences, 8.7% of them found a single time. The top ten hold 18% of the sample. Sequenced here: PBMCs, sampled on the day of the first yellow fever vaccination. Receptors were obtained from a man younger than 30 who received the YFV17D yellow fever vaccine.

This clonotype was detected a few times. The chain is built from TRBV4-2 and TRBJ2-7, with 12 nucleotides matching TRBD2. V dropped 3 bases and J dropped 4; count of bases not matched to a gene: 7. The CDR3 covers 16 residues. Germline CDR1 is LGHNA and CDR2 is YNFKEQ. The CDR3 sequence: CASSQILAGGVYEQYF. DNA of the CDR3: TGTGCCAGCAGCCAGATACTAGCGGGGGGAGTGTACGAGCAGTACTTC.

The chain has TRBV12-3 or TRBV12-4 and TRBJ1-3, with D tentatively TRBD1 (6 bases). CDR3 length: 14 residues. Trimming took 3 bases from V and 4 from J, leaving 10 bases between them. DNA for the CDR3: TGTGCCAGCAGTTTTGGGGGGCTCGGAAACACCATATATTTT. Protein: CASSFGGLGNTIYF.

This clonotype appeared a few times. The chain combines TRBV4-3 with TRBJ1-3, with a weak D call TRBD1 (5 bases). Trimming cost V 1 base and J 0 bases, with 7 bases left between them. CDR1 LGHNA and CDR2 YSLEER come from the germline V gene. The CDR3 has 15 amino acids. For the CDR3, the DNA is TGCGCCAGCAGCCAAGGGACAAGCTCTGGAAACACCATATATTTT. This encodes CASSQGTSSGNTIYF.

The V and J genes are TRBV3-1 and TRBJ2-2; 9 nucleotides agree with TRBD2. CDR1 and CDR2 from the germline V gene are LGHDT and YNNKEL (reference sequence). This CDR3 spans 18 amino acids. In DNA form, the CDR3 reads TGTACCTGCAGGCCCAGGGGCGGGGGGGCGTCTAGGACCGGGGAGCTGTTTTTT. Encoded protein: CTCRPRGGGASRTGELFF.

The CDR3 coding sequence is TGTGCCATCAGCCTAAGCCCACTAGGCGCCGGGGAGCTGTTTTTT. Encoded protein: CAISLSPLGAGELFF. The J gene is TRBJ2-2, the V gene TRBV10-3, with a weak D call TRBD2 (5 bases). The V end was cut by 6 bases, the J end by 6 bases, with 17 bases between. The CDR3 runs 15 residues. Per germline, CDR1 ENHRY and CDR2 SYGVKD.

This clonotype was picked up a small number of times. This chain joins TRBV5-4 and TRBJ2-7; 9 bases match TRBD2. There are 15 residues in the CDR3. CDR1 and CDR2 (germline): SGHNT, YYREEE (reference sequence). V was pared by 4 bases and J by 6 bases, with 11 bases of the junction left unmatched. CDR3 coding DNA: TGTGCCAGCAGCGAGGGACTAGCTCCTTCGGGCGAGCAGTACTTC. It encodes CASSEGLAPSGEQYF.

This clonotype occurred many times. The J gene is TRBJ1-2, the V gene TRBV9, with D perhaps matching TRBD1 (5 bases). CDR1 SGDLS and CDR2 YYNGEE come from the germline V gene. V was clipped by 3 bases and J by 4 bases, with 7 bases between them. The CDR3 covers 12 residues. CDR3 nucleotide sequence: TGTGCCAGCAGCGCCGACAGCTATGGCTACACCTTC. This sequence encodes CASSADSYGYTF.

Only a few counts were recorded for this clonotype. The rearrangement links TRBV18 to TRBJ2-2; no reliable D call. Germline CDR1 and CDR2: KGHSH and LQKENI. This CDR3 spans 15 amino acids. Deletions cut 8 bases from V and 6 bases from J, with 19 bases between. CDR3 loop: CASPGPRDEAGELFF. As DNA, the CDR3 is TGTGCCAGCCCCGGGCCACGTGACGAGGCCGGGGAGCTGTTTTTT.

This clonotype was picked up a small number of times. The chain uses TRBV4-3 and TRBJ2-7; D is unresolved. The CDR3 has 15 amino acids. The ends were cut back, 1 base at V and 3 bases at J, with 13 bases in the middle. Germline CDR1 and CDR2: LGHNA and YSLEER. The CDR3 sequence is CASSQGLGRHYEQYF. In DNA form, the CDR3 reads TGCGCCAGCAGCCAAGGTTTGGGCAGGCACTACGAGCAGTACTTC.

This clonotype was detected many times. This chain joins TRBV12-3 or TRBV12-4 and TRBJ1-2; possibly TRBD1 for D (5 bases). This CDR3 is built from 15 residues. Deletions cut 7 bases from V and 6 bases from J, with 21 bases between. This chain's CDR3 is CASTPLGEGLHGYTF. Written as DNA, the CDR3 is TGTGCCAGCACTCCCCTGGGTGAGGGGTTGCATGGCTACACCTTC.

This clonotype was recorded a few times. This sequence joins TRBV9 and TRBJ2-1; 15 bases line up with TRBD2. V shed 3 bases and J 0 bases; nucleotides not matched to a gene: 10. The CDR3 spans 20 residues. Germline lookup yields CDR1 SGDLS and CDR2 YYNGEE. The CDR3 spells CASSARGGLAGGSSYNEQFF. CDR3 in DNA: TGTGCCAGCAGCGCCCGAGGTGGACTAGCGGGGGGGAGCTCCTACAATGAGCAGTTCTTC.

This chain joins TRBV4-2 and TRBJ2-5; TRBD2 is a possible D gene (5 bases). Germline V CDR1 and CDR2: LGHNA, YNFKEQ. The CDR3 has 14 amino acids. V lost 6 bases and J 5 bases, leaving 16 bases between the germline ends. Here the CDR3 reads CASSPGPGWETQYF. The CDR3 bases are TGTGCCAGCAGTCCAGGCCCGGGGTGGGAGACCCAGTACTTC.

This clonotype was counted ten times or more. The chain uses TRBV3-1 and TRBJ2-7; D tentatively reads TRBD1 or TRBD2 (5 bases each). The CDR3 totals 16 residues. Looked up from germline, CDR1 is LGHDT and CDR2 is YNNKEL (reference sequence). Trimming stripped 4 bases from V and 5 bases from J, with 21 bases between. The CDR3 DNA reads TGTGCCAGCAGCCCGTGGGGACGGGAAACTCCCGACGAGCAGTACTTC. Residues: CASSPWGRETPDEQYF.

The V and J genes are TRBV4-1 and TRBJ2-1; TRBD2 aligns across 8 bases. J lost 4 bases, V lost 5 bases, and 22 bases had no gene match. The CDR3 contains 20 residues. Germline V gene sequence: CDR1 MGHRA, CDR2 YSYEKL. The CDR3 nucleotides read TGCGCCAGCAGCTCGCGGGGAAGCGGGGGCTCAGGAGTAGGGTACAATGAGCAGTTCTTC. Protein sequence: CASSSRGSGGSGVGYNEQFF.